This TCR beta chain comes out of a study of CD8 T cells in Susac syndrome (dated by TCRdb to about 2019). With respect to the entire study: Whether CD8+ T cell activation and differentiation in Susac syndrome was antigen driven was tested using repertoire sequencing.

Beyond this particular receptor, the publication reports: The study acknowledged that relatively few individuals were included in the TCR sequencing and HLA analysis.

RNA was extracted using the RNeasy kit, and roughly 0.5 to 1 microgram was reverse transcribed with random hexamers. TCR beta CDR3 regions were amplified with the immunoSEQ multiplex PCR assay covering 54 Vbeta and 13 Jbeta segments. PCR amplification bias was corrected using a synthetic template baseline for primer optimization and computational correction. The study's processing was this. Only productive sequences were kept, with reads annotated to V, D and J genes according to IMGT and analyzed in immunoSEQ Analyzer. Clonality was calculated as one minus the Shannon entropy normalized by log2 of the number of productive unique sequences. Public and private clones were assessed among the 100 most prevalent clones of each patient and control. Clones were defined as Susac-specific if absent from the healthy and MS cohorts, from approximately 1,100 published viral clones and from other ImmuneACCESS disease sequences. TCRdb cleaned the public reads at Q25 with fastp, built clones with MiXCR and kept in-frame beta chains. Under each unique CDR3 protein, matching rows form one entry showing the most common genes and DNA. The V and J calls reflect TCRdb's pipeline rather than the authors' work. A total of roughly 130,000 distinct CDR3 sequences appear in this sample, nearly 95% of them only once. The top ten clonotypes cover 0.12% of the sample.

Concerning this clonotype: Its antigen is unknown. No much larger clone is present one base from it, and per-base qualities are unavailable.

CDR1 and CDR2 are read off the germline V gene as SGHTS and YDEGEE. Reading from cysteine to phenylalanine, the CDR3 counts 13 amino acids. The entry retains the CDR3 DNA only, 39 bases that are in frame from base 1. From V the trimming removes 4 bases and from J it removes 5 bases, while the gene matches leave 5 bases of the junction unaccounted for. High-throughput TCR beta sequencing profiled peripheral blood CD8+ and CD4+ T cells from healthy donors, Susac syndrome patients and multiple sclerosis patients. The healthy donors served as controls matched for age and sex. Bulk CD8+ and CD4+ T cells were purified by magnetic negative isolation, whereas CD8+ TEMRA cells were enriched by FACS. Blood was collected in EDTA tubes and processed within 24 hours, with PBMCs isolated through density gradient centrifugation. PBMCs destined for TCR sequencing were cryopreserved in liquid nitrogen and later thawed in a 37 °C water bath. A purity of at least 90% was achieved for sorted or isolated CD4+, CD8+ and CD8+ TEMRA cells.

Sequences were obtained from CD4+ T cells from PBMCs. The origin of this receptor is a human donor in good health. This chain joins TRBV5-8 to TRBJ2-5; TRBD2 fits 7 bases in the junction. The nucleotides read TGTGCCAGCAGCCCCGGACTAGAGGAGACCCAGTACTTC. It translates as CASSPGLEETQYF.